These 30 T cell receptor beta chains were all obtained from the same sample, sequenced in a study of T cells in women clearing cervical HPV infection. Sequenced by immunoSEQ multiplex PCR; TCRdb stores in-frame clones only, minus some. The table lists roughly 20,000 clones. The sequenced sample was blood buffy coat. The receptor set was obtained from a woman between 18 and 75 years old with a cervical HPV16 infection that either progressed to CIN3+ or cleared (not recorded which).

Concerning this clone: The read finishes 3 residues shy of the CDR3 end, and the germline J gene is used to complete it. The chain has TRBV20-1 and TRBJ2-3; TRBD2 agrees at 9 bases. The V segment lost 6 bases and the J segment 2 bases; nucleotides outside the gene matches: 6. This CDR3 has 14 residues. The V gene's germline CDR1 is DFQATT and CDR2 SNEGSKA (reference sequence). CDR3 residues: CSANSGGYTDTQYF. The sequenced part of the CDR3 DNA is TGCAGTGCCAATAGCGGGGGTTACACAGATACG.

With respect to this clone: The sequenced fragment ends 3 residues before the CDR3 boundary, so the rest is inferred from the germline J gene. The chain carries TRBV5-1 and TRBJ2-3; 9 bases match TRBD1. CDR3 length equals 17 residues. Germline V CDR1 and CDR2: SGHRS, YFSETQ. Unmatched junction bases numbered 6, after V lost 0 bases and J lost 1 base. The chain's CDR3 is CASSLGTGGAGTDTQYF. The sequenced CDR3 bases are TGCGCCAGCAGCTTGGGCACAGGGGGCGCGGGCACAGATACG.

With respect to this clone: The read halts 3 residues ahead of the CDR3 end, with the missing end drawn from the germline J gene. The chain has TRBV18 and TRBJ1-2; 7 bases map to TRBD1. Losses at the gene ends were 6 bases for V and 4 bases for J; bases not matched to a gene: 8. Germline CDR1 is KGHSH and CDR2 is LQKENI. The CDR3 covers 14 residues. The sequenced part of the CDR3 DNA is TGTGCCAGCTCCTCGGACAGGAACTCCTATGGC. Its protein is CASSSDRNSYG. The CDR3 in its entirety is CASSSDRNSYGYTF.

A remark on this clone: Read data end 3 residues before the CDR3 end; the end is taken from the germline J gene. The chain combines TRBV6-2 or TRBV6-3 with TRBJ1-2; perhaps TRBD1 as D (5 bases). This CDR3 contains 12 residues. Germline CDR1 reads MNHEY; CDR2 reads SVGEGT. Partial CDR3 DNA: TGTGCCAGCAGTTACAGGGGAGTCGGC. Its translation is CASSYRGVG. The entire CDR3 reads CASSYRGVGYTF.

Comments on this clone: The read is 3 residues too short to cover the CDR3 end, so that end is filled in from the germline J gene. The rearrangement links TRBV19 to TRBJ2-3, with TRBD1 matching 9 bases. Germline lookup yields CDR1 LNHDA and CDR2 SQIVND (reference sequence). After removal of 7 bases from V and 5 bases from J, the junction contained 7 bases not matched to a gene. The CDR3 totals 14 residues. The CDR3 bases that were read are TGTGCCAGTACCCCGGGACAGGGCCGAGATACG. Protein product: CASTPGQGRDT. The complete CDR3 protein is CASTPGQGRDTQYF.

For this clone: The read ends 3 residues before the CDR3 terminus; that terminus is restored from the germline J gene. This chain links TRBV20-1 with TRBJ1-5, with no clear D. The V and J ends lost 3 bases and 0 bases respectively, with 12 bases between them. The CDR3 loop spans 15 amino acids. Per germline, CDR1 DFQATT and CDR2 SNEGSKA (reference sequence). CDR3 in amino acids: CSASIDIYSNQPQHF. The covered CDR3 bases are TGCAGTGCTAGCATTGACATCTATAGCAATCAGCCC.

For this clone: The read ends 3 residues early relative to the CDR3; the germline J gene fills the gap. The V gene is TRBV23-1, the J gene TRBJ2-3, with TRBD1 identical over 8 bases. TRBV23-1 is marked as an open reading frame, function uncertain. The CDR3 is 14 residues long. CDR3 DNA (partial): TGCGCCAGCAGTCTTCGGGACAGGAACGAGACG. Translated, it gives CASSLRDRNET. The entire CDR3 is CASSLRDRNETQYF.

A remark on this clone: The sequenced fragment ends 3 residues before the CDR3 boundary, so the rest is inferred from the germline J gene. The chain has TRBV11-2 and TRBJ2-5; 8 bases line up with TRBD2. The germline V gene has CDR1 SGHAT and CDR2 FQNNGV. V lost 0 bases and J lost 5; bases outside the gene matches: 5. The CDR3 loop spans 15 amino acids. The DNA read from the CDR3 is TGTGCCAGCAGCTTAGATAACGGCGGGAGGGAGACC. It yields the protein CASSLDNGGRET. The complete CDR3 sequence is CASSLDNGGRETQYF.

In the case of this clone: The read is 3 residues too short to cover the CDR3 end, so that end is filled in from the germline J gene. The chain joins TRBV10-3 to TRBJ2-3; TRBD2 might be the D (7 bases). Germline CDR1 is ENHRY and CDR2 is SYGVKD. The CDR3 runs to 14 residues. The CDR3 protein is CAIRGRGGWETQYF. Partial CDR3 DNA: TGTGCCATCAGGGGGCGCGGGGGCTGGGAGACG.

A note on this clone: With the read ending 3 residues before the CDR3 end, the germline J gene is used to fill in that end. The chain is built from TRBV30 and TRBJ1-1; 8 bases map to TRBD1. The CDR3 is 15 amino acids. J was trimmed by 1 base and V by 0 bases; bases with no gene match: 4. Germline CDR1 is GTSNPN and CDR2 is SVGIG (reference sequence). CDR3 DNA (partial): TGTGCCTGGAGTGTACCGGACAGGGCGAACACTGAA. Protein product: CAWSVPDRANTE. The full-length CDR3 reads as CAWSVPDRANTEAFF.

Of note for this clone: The read stops 3 residues short of the end of the CDR3; the missing end is completed from the germline J gene. The chain is built from TRBV14 and TRBJ2-7; weak D call: TRBD1 (6 bases). With 0 bases removed from V and 2 bases from J, the gap between germline ends came to 11 bases. The length of the CDR3 is 15 residues. CDR1 is SGHDN and CDR2 is FVKESK in the germline V gene. This chain's CDR3 is CASSQDRGRAYEQYF. The sequenced part of the CDR3 DNA is TGTGCCAGCAGCCAAGACAGGGGAAGGGCCTACGAG.

Remarks on this clone: The read stops 3 residues short of the end of the CDR3; the missing end is completed from the germline J gene. This chain uses TRBV20-1 with TRBJ2-3, with 12 bases lining up with TRBD2. The germline CDR1 and CDR2 sequences are DFQATT and SNEGSKA (reference sequence). The CDR3 runs to 19 residues. J gave up 1 base and V 2 bases, and 13 bases lay outside the gene matches. The CDR3 is CSARSPGVLAGGRTDTQYF. CDR3 DNA, as far as it was read: TGCAGTGCTAGATCGCCAGGGGTACTAGCGGGGGGCCGCACAGATACG.

Comment on this clone: The read is 3 residues too short to cover the CDR3 end, so that end is filled in from the germline J gene. The rearrangement joins TRBV4-1 to TRBJ2-3; D unresolved. Germline assignment: CDR1 MGHRA and CDR2 YSYEKL. The germline V and J ends were trimmed by 5 bases and 3 bases, with 6 bases remaining between them. The CDR3 runs to 12 residues. The part of the CDR3 DNA that was read is TGCGCCAGCAGCTTCCCAACAGATACG. Protein: CASSFPTDT. The full CDR3 reads CASSFPTDTQYF.

About this clone itself: Read sequence stops 3 residues before the CDR3 end, and the germline J gene provides the missing end. The rearrangement links TRBV6-2 or TRBV6-3 to TRBJ2-7; 7 nucleotides align to TRBD1. The length of the CDR3 is 15 residues. Trimming at V came to 8 bases and at J to 3 bases, leaving 13 bases not matched to a gene. The germline V gene encodes CDR1 MNHEY and CDR2 SVGEGT. CDR3 DNA (partial): TGTGCCAGCGCAGCTGGGAGACAGGGAGACTACGAG. It codes for CASAAGRQGDYE. The whole CDR3 protein is CASAAGRQGDYEQYF.

Comment on this clone: The junction does not match germline at one end; this may be a read error. The CDR3 extends 3 residues past the end of the read, so its final part is completed from the germline J gene. The gene calls are TRBV4-2 and TRBJ2-2, with D perhaps matching TRBD1 or TRBD2 (5 bases each). Germline loops: CDR1 LGHNA, CDR2 YNFKEQ. This CDR3 contains 14 residues. The CDR3 bases that were read are TGCGCCAGCAGCCAAGACGAGGGGAATTCACCG. Translating gives CASSQDEGNSP. From start to end, the CDR3 is CASSQDEGNSPLFF.

Details on this clone: The read ends 3 residues before the CDR3 terminus; that terminus is restored from the germline J gene. The chain is built from TRBV6-2 or TRBV6-3 and TRBJ2-6; D not certain. This CDR3 is 13 amino acids long. V lost 8 bases and J 1 base, leaving 6 bases between the germline ends. Germline V CDR1 and CDR2: MNHEY, SVGEGT. The chain's CDR3 is CASALSGANVLTF. The CDR3 bases that were read are TGTGCCAGCGCCCTATCTGGGGCCAACGTC.

As concerns this clone: The read falls 3 residues short of the CDR3 end, and the missing part is taken from the germline J gene. This chain links TRBV19 with TRBJ2-7; 7 bases map to TRBD1. This CDR3 comprises 16 residues. V shed 2 bases and J 2 bases; nucleotides not matched to a gene: 9. Germline CDR1 LNHDA, CDR2 SQIVND (reference sequence). Partial CDR3 DNA: TGTGCCAGTAGTATAAGCCCCGGACAGGTTGCCTACGAG. As protein: CASSISPGQVAYE. The CDR3 reads in full as CASSISPGQVAYEQYF.

About this clone: The CDR3 is cut off 3 residues early in the read; its end comes from the germline J gene. J is TRBJ2-5 and V is TRBV15; 7 positions agree with TRBD1. Trimming took 4 bases from V and 5 from J; bases not matched to a gene: 10. CDR3 length equals 15 residues. The germline V gene encodes CDR1 LNHNV and CDR2 YYDKDF (reference sequence). The part of the CDR3 DNA that was read is TGTGCCACCAGCACCCGGGACAGACCAGGGGAGACC. It encodes CATSTRDRPGET. From start to end, the CDR3 is CATSTRDRPGETQYF.

As concerns this clone: The CDR3 end falls 3 residues outside the read, so it is completed with the germline J gene. The J gene is TRBJ2-7, the V gene TRBV6-2 or TRBV6-3, with D maybe TRBD1 (5 bases). Germline CDR1 reads MNHEY; CDR2 reads SVGEGT. Trimming stripped 6 bases from V and 0 bases from J, with 15 bases between. The CDR3 spans 15 residues. CDR3 protein: CASSPRGRSSYEQYF. The CDR3 bases that were read are TGTGCCAGCAGCCCAAGGGGCAGGAGCTCCTACGAG.

Of note for this clone: Read data end 3 residues before the CDR3 end; the end is taken from the germline J gene. The rearrangement uses TRBV20-1 and TRBJ2-3; 8 nucleotides line up with TRBD2. V lost 6 bases and J lost 4; bases outside the gene matches: 15. CDR3 length: 16 amino acids. The germline V gene encodes CDR1 DFQATT and CDR2 SNEGSKA (reference sequence). The CDR3 reads CSAEYGFAGGSDTQYF. Incomplete CDR3 DNA: TGCAGTGCCGAATATGGATTTGCGGGGGGATCAGATACG.

A remark on this clone: With the read ending 3 residues before the CDR3 end, the germline J gene is used to fill in that end. This rearrangement joins TRBV20-1 to TRBJ1-6, with no clear D. The CDR3 covers 16 residues. V lost 5 bases and J lost 2, with 16 bases in between. From germline, CDR1 is DFQATT and CDR2 SNEGSKA (reference sequence). The part of the CDR3 DNA that was read is TGCAGTGCTTCCTCGGTACCCGGGGCCTATAATTCACCC. It is translated as CSASSVPGAYNSP. Given in full, the CDR3 is CSASSVPGAYNSPLHF.

Turning to this clone: The read stops 3 residues short of the end of the CDR3; the missing end is completed from the germline J gene. This chain connects TRBV4-2 to TRBJ1-5; perhaps TRBD1 as D (6 bases). The V end was cut by 4 bases, the J end by 0 bases, with 16 bases between. The CDR3 covers 17 residues. CDR1 is LGHNA and CDR2 is YNFKEQ in the germline V gene. Incomplete CDR3 DNA: TGTGCCAGCAGCCCCATGTGGACAGCTTATAGCAATCAGCCC. It encodes CASSPMWTAYSNQP. The entire CDR3 sequence reads CASSPMWTAYSNQPQHF.

Details on this clone: The read finishes 3 residues shy of the CDR3 end, and the germline J gene is used to complete it. This chain joins TRBV20-1 and TRBJ1-5; TRBD1 matches 10 bases. CDR3 length: 13 residues. V lost 6 bases to trimming and J lost 5 bases; unmatched junction nucleotides: 4. Germline CDR1 reads DFQATT; CDR2 reads SNEGSKA (reference sequence). The part of the CDR3 DNA that was read is TGCAGTGCGCCGACAGGGGGCGATCAGCCC. It codes for CSAPTGGDQP. The entire CDR3 sequence reads CSAPTGGDQPQHF.

As to this clone: The DNA ends 3 residues before the CDR3 does, and the rest of the CDR3 is filled in from the germline J gene. The rearrangement uses TRBV20-1 and TRBJ2-1; TRBD2 aligns across 10 bases. CDR3 size: 15 residues. The germline V gene has CDR1 DFQATT and CDR2 SNEGSKA (reference sequence). Trimming cost V 4 bases and J 8 bases; bases outside gene matches: 11. CDR3 amino acids: CSATSLAGAIDEQFF. The part of the CDR3 DNA that was read is TGCAGTGCTACCTCCCTAGCGGGGGCCATCGATGAG.

In the case of this clone: The CDR3 is cut off 3 residues early in the read; its end comes from the germline J gene. The chain combines TRBV11-2 with TRBJ1-4; D is ambiguous. V was shortened by 2 bases and J by 5 bases, with 9 bases between the two germline ends. Germline V CDR1 and CDR2: SGHAT, FQNNGV. CDR3 length: 14 amino acids. CDR3 loop: CASSLNRGNEKLFF. CDR3 DNA, as far as it was read: TGTGCCAGCAGCTTAAACAGAGGCAATGAAAAA. Full variable domain (rest looked up from reference TRBV11-2 and TRBJ1-4): EAGVAQSPRYKIIEKRQSVAFWCNPISGHATLYWYQQILGQGPKLLIQFQNNGVVDDSQLPKDRFSAERLKGVDSTLKIQPAKLEDSAVYLCASSLNRGNEKLFFGSGTQLSVL.

With respect to this clone: The sequence runs out 3 residues before the end of the CDR3; the remainder is reconstructed from the germline J gene. The chain carries TRBV6-2 or TRBV6-3 and TRBJ1-2; tentative D call: TRBD1 (5 bases). Germline values: CDR1 MNHEY, CDR2 SVGEGT. The CDR3 runs to 14 residues. CDR3 sequence reads: CASSYGTSTDTYTF. CDR3 DNA (partial): TGTGCCAGCAGTTACGGGACTAGCACAGATACC.

On this clone itself: The read ends 3 residues shy of where the CDR3 ends; the end is completed using the germline J gene. V is TRBV29-1 and J is TRBJ1-2; D ambiguous. This CDR3 has 13 amino acids. Looked up from germline, CDR1 is SQVTM and CDR2 is ANQGSEA. CDR3 DNA, as far as it was read: TGCAGCTCTACAGACACCCTCACAGATACC. It codes for CSSTDTLTDT. The entire CDR3 is CSSTDTLTDTYTF.

The part of the CDR3 DNA that was read is TGTGCCAGCAGCCAACAGGGGACCAATCAGCCG. It yields the protein CASSQQGTNQP. The whole CDR3 sequence reads CASSQQGTNQPQYF. The chain is built from TRBV6-2 or TRBV6-3 and TRBJ2-3; 7 nucleotides agree with TRBD1. Read data end 3 residues before the CDR3 end; the end is taken from the germline J gene. Per the germline V gene, CDR1 is MNHEY and CDR2 is SVGEGT. This CDR3 contains 14 residues.

Of note for this clone: The read comes to an end 3 residues before the CDR3 does, leaving the germline J gene to fill in the end. The chain couples TRBV4-1 to TRBJ1-3; D is possibly TRBD1 (6 bases). There are 15 residues in the CDR3. From germline, CDR1 is MGHRA and CDR2 YSYEKL. Between the trimmed V and J ends, which lost 0 bases and 1 base, there was a span of 7 bases. The CDR3 is CASSQEGQSGNTIYF. CDR3 DNA (partial): TGCGCCAGCAGCCAAGAAGGACAGTCTGGAAACACC.

According to its frequency, this clone is medium-sized. With the read ending 3 residues before the CDR3 end, the germline J gene is used to fill in that end. This chain connects TRBV2 to TRBJ1-4; 7 positions agree with TRBD1. The CDR3 sequence is 14 residues long. Germline V CDR1 and CDR2: SNHLY, FYNNEI. V lost 7 bases, J lost 8 bases, and 10 bases stayed unmatched. The CDR3 here is CASTRGQEREKLFF. The part of the CDR3 DNA that was read is TGTGCCAGCACCCGCGGACAGGAGAGGGAAAAA.